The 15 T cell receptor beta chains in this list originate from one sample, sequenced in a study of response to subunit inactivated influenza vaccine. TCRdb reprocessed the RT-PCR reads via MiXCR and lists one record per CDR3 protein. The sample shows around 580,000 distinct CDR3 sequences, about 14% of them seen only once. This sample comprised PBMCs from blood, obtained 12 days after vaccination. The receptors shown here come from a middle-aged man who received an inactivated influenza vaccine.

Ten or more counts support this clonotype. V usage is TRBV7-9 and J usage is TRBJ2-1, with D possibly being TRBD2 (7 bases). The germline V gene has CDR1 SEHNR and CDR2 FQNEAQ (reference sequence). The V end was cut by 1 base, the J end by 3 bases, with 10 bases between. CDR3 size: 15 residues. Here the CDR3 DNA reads TGTGCCAGCAGCTTAGTGCGGGGGCGCTACAATGAGCAGTTCTTC. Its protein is CASSLVRGRYNEQFF. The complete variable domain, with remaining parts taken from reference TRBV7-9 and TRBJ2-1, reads DTGVSQNPRHKITKRGQNVTFRCDPISEHNRLYWYRQTLGQGPEFLTYFQNEAQLEKSRLLSDRFSAERPKGSFSTLEIQRTEQGDSAMYLCASSLVRGRYNEQFFGPGTRLTVL.

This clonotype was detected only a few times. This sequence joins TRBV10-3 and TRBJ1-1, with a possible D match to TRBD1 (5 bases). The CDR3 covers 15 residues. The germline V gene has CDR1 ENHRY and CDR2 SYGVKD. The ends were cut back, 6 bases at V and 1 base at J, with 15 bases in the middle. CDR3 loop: CAISGGLGSNTEAFF. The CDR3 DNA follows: TGTGCCATCAGCGGGGGATTGGGATCGAACACTGAAGCTTTCTTT.

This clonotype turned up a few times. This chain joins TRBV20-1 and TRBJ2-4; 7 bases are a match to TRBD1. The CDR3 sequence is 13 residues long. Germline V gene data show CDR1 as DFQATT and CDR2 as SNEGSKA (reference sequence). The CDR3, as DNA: TGCAGAAAAGGACAGGCCGATAAAAACATTCAGTACTTC. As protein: CRKGQADKNIQYF.

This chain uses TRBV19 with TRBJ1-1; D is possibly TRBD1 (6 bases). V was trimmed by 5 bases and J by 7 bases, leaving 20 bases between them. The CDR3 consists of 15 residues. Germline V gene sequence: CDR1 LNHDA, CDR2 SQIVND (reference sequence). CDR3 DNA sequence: TGTGCCAGTAGTGTTCGAGGGACACCCTCCGGTGAAGCTTTCTTT. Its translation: CASSVRGTPSGEAFF.

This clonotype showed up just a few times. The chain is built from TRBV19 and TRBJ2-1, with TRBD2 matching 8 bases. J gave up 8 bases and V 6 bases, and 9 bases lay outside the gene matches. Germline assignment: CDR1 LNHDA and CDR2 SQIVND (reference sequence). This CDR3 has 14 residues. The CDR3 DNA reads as TGTGCCAGTAGGGGACTAGATTTTTCATATGAGCAGTTCTTC. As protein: CASRGLDFSYEQFF.

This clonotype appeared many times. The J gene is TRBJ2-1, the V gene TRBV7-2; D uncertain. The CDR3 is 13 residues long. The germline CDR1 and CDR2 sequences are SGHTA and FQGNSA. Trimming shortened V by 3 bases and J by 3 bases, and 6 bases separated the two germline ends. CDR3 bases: TGTGCCAGCAGCTTCCCAGGCTACAATGAGCAGTTCTTC. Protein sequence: CASSFPGYNEQFF. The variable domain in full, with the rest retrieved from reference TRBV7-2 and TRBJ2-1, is GAGVSQSPSNKVTEKGKDVELRCDPISGHTALYWYRQSLGQGLEFLIYFQGNSAPDKSGLPSDRFSAERTGGSVSTLTIQRTQQEDSAVYLCASSFPGYNEQFFGPGTRLTVL.

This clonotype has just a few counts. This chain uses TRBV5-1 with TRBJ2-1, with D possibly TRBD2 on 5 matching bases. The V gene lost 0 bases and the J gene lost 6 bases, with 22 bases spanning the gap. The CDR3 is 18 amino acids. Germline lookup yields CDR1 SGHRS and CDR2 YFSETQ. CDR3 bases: TGCGCCAGCAGCTTGGGTTTCATCCCTGCCCTGGCGGGCAATGAGCAGTTCTTC. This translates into CASSLGFIPALAGNEQFF.

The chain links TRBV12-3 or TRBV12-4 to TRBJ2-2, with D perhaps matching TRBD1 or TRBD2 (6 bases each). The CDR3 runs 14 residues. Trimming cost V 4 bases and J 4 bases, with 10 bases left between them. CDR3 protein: CASSWGAGTGELFF. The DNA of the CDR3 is TGTGCCAGCAGTTGGGGGGCAGGCACCGGGGAGCTGTTTTTT.

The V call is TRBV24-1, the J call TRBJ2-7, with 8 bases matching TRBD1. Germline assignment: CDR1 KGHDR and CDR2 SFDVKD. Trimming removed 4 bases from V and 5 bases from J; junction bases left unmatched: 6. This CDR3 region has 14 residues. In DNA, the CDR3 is TGTGCCACCAGTGACCCGGACAGGGCCCACGAGCAGTACTTC. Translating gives CATSDPDRAHEQYF.

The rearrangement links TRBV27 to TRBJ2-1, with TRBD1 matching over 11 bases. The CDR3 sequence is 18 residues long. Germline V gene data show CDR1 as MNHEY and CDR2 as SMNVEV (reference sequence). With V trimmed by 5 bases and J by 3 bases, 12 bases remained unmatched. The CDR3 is CASSNPLWTGGFYNEQFF. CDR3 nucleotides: TGTGCCAGCAGTAACCCTCTCTGGACAGGGGGCTTCTACAATGAGCAGTTCTTC.

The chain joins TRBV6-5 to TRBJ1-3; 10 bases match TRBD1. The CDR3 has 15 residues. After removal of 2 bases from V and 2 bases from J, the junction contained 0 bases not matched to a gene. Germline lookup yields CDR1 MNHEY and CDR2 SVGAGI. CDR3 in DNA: TGTGCCAGCAGTTACGGGACAGGGGCTGGAAACACCATATATTTT. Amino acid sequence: CASSYGTGAGNTIYF.

DNA of the CDR3: TGTGCCAGCAGCCCCAGAACACGGGACAGATTCTACGAGCAGTACTTC. Translation gives CASSPRTRDRFYEQYF. J is TRBJ2-7 and V is TRBV3-1, with TRBD1 identical over 7 bases. The CDR3 loop spans 16 amino acids. The V and J ends lost 4 bases and 3 bases, in that order; junction bases with no gene match: 12. Germline V gives CDR1 LGHDT, CDR2 YNNKEL (reference sequence).

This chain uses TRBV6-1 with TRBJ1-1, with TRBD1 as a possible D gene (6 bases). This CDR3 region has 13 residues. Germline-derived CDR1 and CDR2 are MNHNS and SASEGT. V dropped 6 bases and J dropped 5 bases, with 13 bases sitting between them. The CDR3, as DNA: TGTGCCAGCAGGGGGGGCGGGAGTACTGAAGCTTTCTTT. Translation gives CASRGGGSTEAFF.

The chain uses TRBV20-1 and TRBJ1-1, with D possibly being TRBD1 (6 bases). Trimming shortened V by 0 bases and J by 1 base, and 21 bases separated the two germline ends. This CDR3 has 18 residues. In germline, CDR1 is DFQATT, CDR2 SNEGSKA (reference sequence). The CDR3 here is CSARDLIKDRARNTEAFF. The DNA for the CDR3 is TGCAGTGCTAGAGATCTGATCAAGGACAGAGCAAGGAACACTGAAGCTTTCTTT.

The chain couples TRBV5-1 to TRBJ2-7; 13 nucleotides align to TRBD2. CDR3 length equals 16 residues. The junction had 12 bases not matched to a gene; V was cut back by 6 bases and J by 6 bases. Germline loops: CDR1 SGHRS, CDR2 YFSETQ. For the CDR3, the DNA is TGCGCCAGCACCCCCAACGGACTAGCGGGAGCTAGCGAGCAGTACTTC. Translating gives CASTPNGLAGASEQYF.